This T cell receptor (beta chain) was profiled in a study of beta chain features in type 1 diabetes. All of the isolated RNA was reverse transcribed, so expressed TCRB transcripts were sequenced. Clones were read by immunoSEQ multiplex PCR, and TCRdb kept only the in-frame ones, dropping some. In the table there are 430,000 or so clones, roughly 10% of which are singletons. In this sample, this clone turned up a few times. This CDR3 is built from 13 residues. Germline V gene lookup returns CDR1 SGHDN and CDR2 FVKESK. The V and J ends lost 10 bases and 5 bases, in that order; junction bases with no gene match: 10.

This sequence originates from a young woman in good health. V and J are TRBV14 and TRBJ1-1, with 7 positions matching TRBD1. The sample comprised naive CD4+ T cells from blood. The CDR3 loop reads CATRNTGVTEAFF. In DNA, the CDR3 is TGTGCCACCCGTAACACAGGGGTTACTGAAGCTTTCTTT.